This T cell receptor beta chain was sequenced in a study of T cell responses to AZD1222 COVID-19 vaccine (TCRdb year 2021). About the investigation overall: TCR sequencing was performed for over 230 trial participants, of whom about 200 were given two doses of AZD1222 and some 26 were given two doses of MenACWY control vaccine. Enrollment into the trials was organized by age into subgroups of 18-55, 56-69 and 70-plus years, and those subgroups contained approximately 150, 30 and 60 TCR-sequenced participants, respectively.

The CDR3 regions of human TCRbeta chains were analyzed by immunosequencing. Turning to the authors' computational methods: TCRs in the repertoires were matched against a reference library of SARS-CoV-2-specific TCRs that had been generated with the MIRA antigen-specificity platform. Breadth was defined as the fraction of unique TCRs that were SARS-CoV-2-associated. Depth was defined as the fraction of total T cells that were SARS-CoV-2-associated. Using the MIRA data, each spike-specific TCR was mapped to the spike region that the TCR reacts to and placed in a CD4 or CD8 class. Log10-transformed breadth and depth values were compared by one-way ANOVA with Sidak's multiple comparisons tests. What TCRdb holds here is the immuneACCESS table cut down to in-frame rearrangements. Part of the clones is not present; checked against another copy, under half of the missing clones reflect an unresolved V gene, and the others are unexplained. The DNA gave D and trimming, while V, J and clone size come from that table. The sample records fewer than 150,000 clones, 85% to 95% of which are singletons. The biggest ten clones account for 5% of the sample.

Reading the label with the study, this specimen's time point is: about 28 days (+/-7) after the second vaccine dose. Because spike-specific TCR depth and breadth did not differ between the two schedules, AZD1222 recipients who got a second dose at roughly 4 weeks were pooled with those who got a second dose at roughly 12 weeks. Vaccinee samples were obtained from the UK trials COV001 and COV002, which included a single-blind randomized controlled phase 2/3 trial of AZD1222 (ChAdOx1 nCoV-19) in healthy adults. For TCRbeta chain sequencing, PBMC samples were collected from trial participants at day 0 and at day 28 after the second dose. At the junction V is shortened by 3 bases and J by 3 bases, with 8 bases in between. The CDR3, cysteine through phenylalanine, is 13 amino acids long. The read is trimmed to its CDR3 DNA, 39 bases read in frame from base 1. Sequences SGHTA (CDR1) and FQGNSA (CDR2) are obtained from the germline V gene.

The sample holds one count of this clone. There is no known antigen for this receptor. Base quality data are lacking; no much larger clone is found one base away. The study at large found these results: Spike-specific TCR breadth and depth rose significantly after two AZD1222 doses compared with day 0 and with MenACWY recipients. Epitopes outside the regions mutated in the B.1.351 and B.1.1.7 variants were reportedly recognized by nearly half of the unique spike-specific TCRs. In the small 56-69-year group, the increase in depth fell short of significance, most likely because of low power. No day 14 peak-response samples were available, so repertoires were characterized only after the peak T cell response. The vaccine-associated CD4 TCRs covered the entire spike protein, and the dominant responses fell in regions 160-218 and 743-854. Conclusions about previously exposed vaccinees were limited because only a handful of AZD1222 recipients were SARS-CoV-2 seropositive at baseline. Most participants were white British and females outnumbered males, and the authors suggested that clonal diversity may have been underestimated.

In this chain, TRBV7-2 is recombined with TRBJ2-5; the D gene is tentatively TRBD1 or TRBD2, each matching 5 bases. The sequence came from an adult who received the AZD1222 COVID-19 vaccine. The sample was peripheral blood, taken 28 days after the second AZD1222 dose. The CDR3 amino acid sequence is: CASSFGTKETQYF. The bases are TGTGCCAGCAGCTTCGGGACCAAAGAGACCCAGTACTTC.